Each of the 19 T cell receptor beta chains below was sequenced from the same sample in a study of regulatory T cells in long-lasting Graves disease. Combining iRepertoire HTBI primers with Arm-PCR of CDR3 regions, the authors built TCR beta libraries. Each CDR3 protein is one row after TCRdb ran MiXCR on the multiplex PCR reads. The data hold a few hundred thousand distinct CDR3 sequences, with approximately 15% observed a single time. Time point denoted: newly diagnosed GD, antithyroid drugs for less than 3 months. PBMC-extracted RNA yielded the TCR library. This same sample was also taken into another study, of T cells in Graves' hyperthyroidism and ophthalmopathy.

The material sequenced was peripheral blood mononuclear cells (PBMCs), taken at new diagnosis, from a patient treated with antithyroid drugs. These receptors were obtained from a man aged 25 to 40 with Graves disease.

This clonotype was recorded many times. The chain couples TRBV7-2 to TRBJ2-3; unclear D gene. This CDR3 is built from 13 residues. V was trimmed by 8 bases and J by 1 base, leaving 10 bases between them. The germline gives CDR1 SGHTA, CDR2 FQGNSA. CDR3 sequence: CASADLGTDTQYF. The DNA of the CDR3 is TGTGCCAGCGCGGATCTCGGCACAGATACGCAGTATTTT.

This clonotype appeared a few times. The chain carries TRBV4-1 and TRBJ2-1; 10 bases match TRBD2. CDR1 is MGHRA and CDR2 is YSYEKL in the germline V gene. Germline trimming cut 0 bases from V and 5 bases from J; bases unmatched to any gene: 4. There are 16 residues in the CDR3. DNA for the CDR3: TGCGCCAGCAGCCAAGATGGGACTAGCGTAGACAATGAGCAGTTCTTC. It specifies CASSQDGTSVDNEQFF.

This clonotype has just a few counts. In DNA form, the CDR3 reads TGTGCCAGCAGTTACGTACAGGCCCCCTACGAGCAGTACTTC. Residues: CASSYVQAPYEQYF. The chain links TRBV12-3 or TRBV12-4 to TRBJ2-3; tentatively, D is TRBD1 (5 bases). The J call may be incorrect, as the DNA end agrees better with TRBJ2-7. The CDR3 covers 14 residues.

In this sample, this clonotype turned up many times. The chain carries TRBV13 and TRBJ2-7, with 10 bases lining up with TRBD2. CDR1 is PRHDT and CDR2 is FYEKMQ in the germline V gene (reference sequence). The CDR3 is 14 amino acids. V trimming: 6 bases; J trimming: 5 bases; junction bases outside the gene matches: 7. The CDR3 loop is CASRVSGGLDEQYF. DNA for the CDR3: TGTGCCAGCAGGGTTAGCGGGGGGCTTGACGAGCAGTACTTC. The variable domain in full, with the rest retrieved from reference TRBV13 and TRBJ2-7, is AAGVIQSPRHLIKEKRETATLKCYPIPRHDTVYWYQQGPGQDPQFLISFYEKMQSDKGSIPDRFSAQQFSDYHSELNMSSLELGDSALYFCASRVSGGLDEQYFGPGTRLTVT.

This clonotype was recorded at least ten times. The chain recombines TRBV2 with TRBJ2-2, with a possible D match to TRBD1 (6 bases). This CDR3 has 16 residues. Germline V gene data show CDR1 as SNHLY and CDR2 as FYNNEI. V dropped 2 bases and J dropped 1 base, with 11 bases sitting between them. The CDR3 region is CASSERTAKNTGELFF. DNA of the CDR3: TGTGCCAGCAGTGAACGGACAGCCAAGAACACCGGGGAGCTGTTTTTT. Using reference TRBV2 and TRBJ2-2 for the parts outside the CDR3, the full variable domain is EPEVTQTPSHQVTQMGQEVILRCVPISNHLYFYWYRQILGQKVEFLVSFYNNEISEKSEIFDDQFSVERPDGSNFTLKIRSTKLEDSAMYFCASSERTAKNTGELFFGEGSRLTVL.

This clonotype occurred many times. The chain has TRBV12-3 or TRBV12-4 and TRBJ2-2; D is undetermined. The CDR3 length is 12 residues. V shed 4 bases and J shed 5 bases, with 5 bases lying between them. The CDR3 loop is CASSSPTGELFF. Written as DNA, the CDR3 is TGTGCCAGCAGTTCCCCGACCGGGGAGCTGTTTTTT.

This clonotype was found many times. The chain carries TRBV27 and TRBJ1-2, with D unclear. Germline V lookup: CDR1 MNHEY, CDR2 SMNVEV (reference sequence). This CDR3 is built from 12 residues. The V and J ends lost 7 bases and 1 base respectively, with 7 bases between them. The CDR3 coding sequence is TGTGCCAGCAAGGGAGGTAACTATGGCTACACCTTC. This translates into CASKGGNYGYTF.

The table lists this clonotype with a few counts. The chain joins TRBV20-1 to TRBJ2-4; 8 bases align to TRBD2. V was clipped by 5 bases and J by 8 bases; unmatched bases: 5. The V gene's germline CDR1 is DFQATT and CDR2 SNEGSKA (reference sequence). The CDR3 consists of 12 residues. The CDR3 nucleotides are TGCAGTGCTCTCGGGACTAGGGACATTCAGTACTTC. Translated: CSALGTRDIQYF.

At least ten counts were recorded for this clonotype. The chain employs TRBV28 and TRBJ1-4; D is ambiguous. Per the germline V gene, CDR1 is MDHEN and CDR2 is SYDVKM. This CDR3 spans 14 amino acids. Trimming took off 6 bases at V and 5 bases at J, with 13 bases between the two ends. The CDR3 nucleotides are TGTGCCAGCAGCGAGGAACGTCCGAATGAAAAACTGTTTTTT. Translation: CASSEERPNEKLFF.

This clonotype occurred many times. The chain employs TRBV7-3 and TRBJ2-5; 7 bases map to TRBD1. Germline V gene sequence: CDR1 SGHTA, CDR2 FQGTGA. J was trimmed by 4 bases and V by 0 bases; bases with no gene match: 2. The CDR3 extends over 14 amino acids. The CDR3 protein is CASSLTAGGETQYF. For the CDR3, the DNA is TGTGCCAGCAGCTTAACGGCAGGGGGAGAGACCCAGTACTTC.

This clonotype was detected ten times or more. This chain joins TRBV2 and TRBJ2-6; D remains ambiguous. The CDR3 is 14 residues long. V was pared by 4 bases and J by 0 bases, with 4 bases between. The germline V gene has CDR1 SNHLY and CDR2 FYNNEI. The CDR3 spells CASSVYSGANVLTF. Here the CDR3 DNA reads TGTGCCAGCAGTGTCTACTCTGGGGCCAACGTCCTGACTTTC.

This clonotype appeared many times. The chain joins TRBV7-9 to TRBJ2-3; no definite D call. CDR1 and CDR2 from the germline V gene are SEHNR and FQNEAQ (reference sequence). The CDR3 has 12 amino acids. Trimming pared 6 bases from V and 4 bases from J, leaving 8 bases between. CDR3 DNA sequence: TGTGCCAGCAGTTTGCCGCCAGATACGCAGTATTTT. It encodes CASSLPPDTQYF.

Many counts were recorded for this clonotype. The chain couples TRBV20-1 to TRBJ1-5; 8 bases align to TRBD1. The CDR3 sequence is 14 residues long. Germline loops: CDR1 DFQATT, CDR2 SNEGSKA (reference sequence). V lost 0 bases, J lost 6 bases, and 4 bases stayed unmatched. The CDR3 bases are TGCAGTGCTAGAGATCTTCAGGGGGCTCAGCCCCAGCATTTT. Its translation is CSARDLQGAQPQHF.

This clonotype was observed a few times. The genes are TRBV30 and TRBJ1-4; possibly TRBD1 for D (6 bases). Per germline, CDR1 GTSNPN and CDR2 SVGIG (reference sequence). The CDR3 has 13 residues. Trimming pared 7 bases from V and 8 bases from J, leaving 17 bases between. The CDR3 is CAYTLQGREKLFF. The CDR3 DNA is TGTGCCTACACGCTACAGGGTAGGGAAAAACTGTTTTTT.

The table lists this clonotype with a few counts. The chain carries TRBV27 and TRBJ2-5, with a possible D match to TRBD2 (5 bases). V gave up 2 bases and J gave up 4 bases, with 11 bases separating them. CDR3 length equals 14 residues. CDR1 and CDR2 from the germline V gene are MNHEY and SMNVEV (reference sequence). The chain's CDR3 is CASSLMWERETQYF. CDR3 coding DNA: TGTGCCAGCAGTTTAATGTGGGAGCGAGAGACCCAGTACTTC.

This clonotype was found a few times. A much larger clone differs from this one at a single base, so this may be a read error. This chain links TRBV20-1 with TRBJ2-5; 7 bases fit TRBD2. CDR1 and CDR2 (germline): DFQATT, SNEGSKA (reference sequence). CDR3 size: 15 residues. V was pared by 0 bases and J by 4 bases, with 8 bases of the junction left unmatched. CDR3 sequence: CSAREIGRERETQYF. DNA of the CDR3: TGCAGTGCTAGAGAGATAGGGCGGGAGAGAGAGACCCAGTACTTC.

This clonotype was counted ten times or more. V is TRBV28 and J is TRBJ1-3; D gene unclear. Per the germline V gene, CDR1 is MDHEN and CDR2 is SYDVKM. The CDR3 has 15 residues. With 5 bases removed from V and 0 bases from J, the gap between germline ends came to 11 bases. DNA for the CDR3: TGTGCCAGCAGTGGTCCGCTGCGCTCTGGAAACACCATATATTTT. This translates into CASSGPLRSGNTIYF.

This clonotype was counted a few times. Germline is not matched at one junction end, which may reflect a read error. The rearrangement joins TRBV27 to TRBJ1-1; no definite D call. This CDR3 has 11 residues. Germline values: CDR1 MNHEY, CDR2 SMNVEV (reference sequence). The CDR3 region has the DNA TGTGCCAGCAGAGAGAACACTGGAGCTTTCTTT. Protein sequence: CASRENTGAFF.

This clonotype was observed many times. CDR3 DNA: TGTGCCAGTCAACGGGCGGGCCAAGAGACCCAGTACTTC. Translating it yields CASQRAGQETQYF. The chain carries TRBV19 and TRBJ2-5; tentative D call: TRBD2 (5 bases). The V end was cut by 8 bases, the J end by 1 base, with 11 bases between. Germline V gene data show CDR1 as LNHDA and CDR2 as SQIVND (reference sequence). The CDR3 covers 13 residues.